The T cell receptor beta chain under discussion was sequenced for a study of radiation and T cells in renal cell carcinoma. CDR1 and CDR2 (germline): MGHRA, YSYEKL. The ends were cut back, 5 bases at V and 7 bases at J, with 21 bases in the middle. This CDR3 is built from 16 residues. There are a few counts of this clone. Assay: immunoSEQ multiplex PCR; the TCRdb copy retains only in-frame clones and omits some. This table holds about 140,000 clones, approximately 87% found once. The time point denotes: baseline pretreatment blood. Treatment reported: 15 Gy SBRT to primary tumor, nephrectomy 4 weeks later.

This clonotype originated in a woman aged 50 to 60 with renal cell carcinoma. Sequencing was performed on blood, taken from a patient whose treatment included radiotherapy and nephrectomy. The chain links TRBV4-1 to TRBJ1-5; D may be TRBD1 (6 bases). The CDR3 loop reads CASSKGAGAERQPQHF. CDR3 DNA: TGCGCCAGCAGCAAAGGGGCAGGGGCAGAAAGGCAGCCCCAGCATTTT.